This TCR beta chain was sequenced for a study of blood T cell repertoires in COVID-19. Study in general: Acute and convalescent COVID-19 samples came from the United States, Italy and Spain.

The study recruited people aged 18 to 89 years across approximately 23 US areas. Cohorts were assigned according to the clinical history that participants reported. Original analysis: Amplification of reference gene primers was used by the study to estimate nucleated cell counts. Assay: immunoSEQ multiplex PCR; the TCRdb copy retains only in-frame clones and omits some. Clone size and the V and J calls come from that table; the DNA yielded D and trimming. In the table there are roughly 230,000 clones, over 65% of which are singletons. The material sequenced was PBMCs or T cells enriched from blood (not recorded which). The receptor comes from a woman aged 60-75 years who had recovered from COVID-19.

The CDR3 bases are TGTGCCAGCAGCCAAGGGCTTGTCCGAGAGACCCAGTACTTC. As protein: CASSQGLVRETQYF. The genes are TRBV3-1 (or the pseudogene TRBV3-2) and TRBJ2-5, with no clear D. The V end lost 1 base, the J end lost 4 bases, and 10 bases lay between the germline ends. CDR3 length: 14 amino acids. Germline CDR1 is LGHDT and CDR2 is YNNKEL (reference sequence).